A single sample gave rise to the 19 T cell receptor beta chains below, sequenced in a study of shared clonotypes between healthy human individuals. The assay was immunoSEQ multiplex PCR, and TCRdb's table has in-frame clones only and misses some. The sample has millions of clones; 85% to 95% are singletons. The specimen was naive CD4+ T cells sorted from blood. Subset indicated: CD45RA+ positively selected. The source of these receptors is a man aged 18 to 30 in good health.

For this clone: The germline gene is not matched at one end of the junction; a read error may be the cause. The rearrangement joins TRBV2 to TRBJ1-5, with D hard to call. Germline V CDR1 and CDR2: SNHLY, FYNNEI. The CDR3 is made up of 14 amino acids. The chain's CDR3 is CASSEAWGKQPQHF. The CDR3 region has the DNA TGTGCCAGCAGCGAAGCCTGGGGTAAGCAGCCCCAGCATTTT. The entire variable domain, with the rest obtained from reference TRBV2 and TRBJ1-5, is as follows: EPEVTQTPSHQVTQMGQEVILRCVPISNHLYFYWYRQILGQKVEFLVSFYNNEISEKSEIFDDQFSVERPDGSNFTLKIRSTKLEDSAMYFCASSEAWGKQPQHFGDGTRLSIL.

The genes are TRBV6-1 and TRBJ2-1; 8 bases match TRBD1. V was pared by 4 bases and J by 2 bases, with 7 bases of the junction left unmatched. In germline, CDR1 is MNHNS, CDR2 SASEGT. This CDR3 region has 16 residues. CDR3 region: CASSASDRVPYNEQFF. CDR3 coding DNA: TGTGCCAGCAGTGCCTCGGACAGGGTGCCCTACAATGAGCAGTTCTTC.

Comment on this clone: Other DNA sequences in this specimen translate into the identical CDR3. The chain joins TRBV7-9 to TRBJ2-7; no clear D gene. Trimming cost V 5 bases and J 0 bases, with 2 bases left between them. Germline assignment: CDR1 SEHNR and CDR2 FQNEAQ (reference sequence). The CDR3 consists of 11 residues. The CDR3 nucleotides read TGTGCCAGCAGCGGCTCCTACGAGCAGTACTTC. This encodes CASSGSYEQYF.

Remarks on this clone: Other DNA sequences in this specimen translate into the identical CDR3. The chain recombines TRBV20-1 with TRBJ1-1, with D uncertain. The ends were cut back, 3 bases at V and 3 bases at J, with 5 bases in the middle. Germline assignment: CDR1 DFQATT and CDR2 SNEGSKA (reference sequence). This CDR3 is built from 11 residues. The CDR3 DNA follows: TGCAGTGCTAGGAAGGACACTGAAGCTTTCTTT. Protein product: CSARKDTEAFF.

This clone has just a few counts. The chain has TRBV30 and TRBJ1-2, with a weak D call TRBD1 (5 bases). CDR3 length equals 13 residues. The V gene's germline CDR1 is GTSNPN and CDR2 SVGIG (reference sequence). Trimming removed 2 bases at V and 2 bases at J, with 9 bases between. The CDR3 DNA follows: TGTGCCTGGAGTCTAAAGGGGAACTATGGCTACACCTTC. This codes for CAWSLKGNYGYTF.

The CDR3 loop reads CASSPQWGGPGEQFF. CDR3 sequence (DNA): TGTGCCAGCAGCCCCCAGTGGGGGGGCCCTGGTGAGCAGTTCTTC. The gene calls are TRBV4-2 and TRBJ2-1; tentative D call: TRBD2 (7 bases). Germline assignment: CDR1 LGHNA and CDR2 YNFKEQ. Between the trimmed V and J ends, which lost 4 bases and 9 bases, there was a span of 19 bases. CDR3 length: 15 residues.

The chain joins TRBV30 to TRBJ2-1, with a possible D match to TRBD2 (5 bases). Per the germline V gene, CDR1 is GTSNPN and CDR2 is SVGIG (reference sequence). Trimming shortened V by 0 bases and J by 5 bases, and 14 bases separated the two germline ends. The CDR3 is 15 residues long. The CDR3 DNA is TGTGCCTGGAGTGTACTAGGCACTCTGGACAATGAGCAGTTCTTC. Its translation: CAWSVLGTLDNEQFF. Together with reference TRBV30 and TRBJ2-1, the CDR3 gives the full variable domain: SQTIHQWPATLVQPVGSPLSLECTVEGTSNPNLYWYRQAAGRGLQLLFYSVGIGQISSEVPQNLSASRPQDRQFILSSKKLLLSDSGFYLCAWSVLGTLDNEQFFGPGTRLTVL.

This rearrangement joins TRBV5-1 to TRBJ2-3; no firm D call. The CDR3 length is 15 residues. Trimming pared 2 bases from V and 4 bases from J, leaving 14 bases between. CDR1 is SGHRS, CDR2 YFSETQ, per germline. As DNA, the CDR3 is TGCGCCAGCAGCTTAACGACGTCCAGCGCAGATACGCAGTATTTT. Residues: CASSLTTSSADTQYF.

The chain recombines TRBV11-2 with TRBJ2-1, with 7 bases identical to TRBD1. Germline CDR1 reads SGHAT; CDR2 reads FQNNGV. This CDR3 contains 15 residues. Trimming removed 5 bases from V and 1 base from J; junction bases left unmatched: 5. Written as DNA, the CDR3 is TGTGCCAGCAGCCCCGACAGGGATTCCTACAATGAGCAGTTCTTC. Its translation: CASSPDRDSYNEQFF.

The chain combines TRBV5-8 with TRBJ1-6; 8 bases are shared with TRBD1. This CDR3 spans 14 amino acids. Germline CDR1 SGHTS, CDR2 YDEGEE. The trim removed 5 bases at V and 9 bases at J, leaving 7 bases unmatched. CDR3 DNA sequence: TGTGCCAGCAGGACGCAGGGGGCTGTTTCACCCCTCCACTTT. This codes for CASRTQGAVSPLHF.

In this sample, this clone turned up once. The genes are TRBV7-2 and TRBJ2-3; no firm D call. CDR1 and CDR2 (germline): SGHTA, FQGNSA. This CDR3 has 13 amino acids. Trimming cost V 2 bases and J 4 bases, with 7 bases left between them. CDR3 in DNA: TGTGCCAGCAGCTTAAGGCGTGCAGATACGCAGTATTTT. Residues: CASSLRRADTQYF.

This clone was observed a single time. The chain combines TRBV30 with TRBJ1-2, with TRBD1 matching 8 bases. The junction had 8 bases not matched to a gene; V was cut back by 3 bases and J by 2 bases. From germline, CDR1 is GTSNPN and CDR2 SVGIG (reference sequence). CDR3 length equals 15 residues. CDR3 in amino acids: CAWRKGQGRNYGYTF. For the CDR3, the DNA is TGTGCCTGGAGAAAAGGACAGGGTAGGAACTATGGCTACACCTTC. Using reference TRBV30 and TRBJ1-2 for the parts outside the CDR3, the full variable domain is SQTIHQWPATLVQPVGSPLSLECTVEGTSNPNLYWYRQAAGRGLQLLFYSVGIGQISSEVPQNLSASRPQDRQFILSSKKLLLSDSGFYLCAWRKGQGRNYGYTFGSGTRLTVV.

CDR3 nucleotides: TGTGCCAGCAGCTCCGGGGCACCAGACATTCAGTACTTC. Amino acid sequence: CASSSGAPDIQYF. This chain links TRBV7-2 with TRBJ2-4; either TRBD1 or TRBD2 may fit D (5 bases each). Germline V gene data show CDR1 as SGHTA and CDR2 as FQGNSA. This CDR3 spans 13 amino acids. V was cut by 4 bases and J by 8 bases, with 12 bases left in between.

This clone appeared a single time. This chain connects TRBV18 to TRBJ1-1, with a tentative D call TRBD1 (5 bases). Between the trimmed V and J ends, which lost 6 bases and 2 bases, there was a span of 25 bases. The CDR3 is made up of 18 amino acids. Germline V gene sequence: CDR1 KGHSH, CDR2 LQKENI. This chain's CDR3 is CASSLNPTVTNINTEAFF. CDR3 coding DNA: TGTGCCAGCTCTCTTAACCCGACAGTCACAAACATAAACACTGAAGCTTTCTTT.

This chain uses TRBV6-5 with TRBJ1-1, with 10 bases aligning to TRBD1. The CDR3 is 14 amino acids. The germline V gene has CDR1 MNHEY and CDR2 SVGAGI. The V gene end was trimmed by 7 bases and the J gene end by 5 bases; junction bases not matched to a gene: 7. The CDR3 spells CASKRDRGLTEAFF. The CDR3 nucleotides are TGTGCCAGCAAGAGAGACAGGGGGCTTACTGAAGCTTTCTTT.

About this clone itself: The same CDR3 can be traced to other DNA sequences in this sample. The V call is TRBV10-3, the J call TRBJ1-2; a weak D match, TRBD1 (5 bases). V was cut by 6 bases and J by 4 bases, with 9 bases left in between. Germline CDR1 ENHRY, CDR2 SYGVKD. This CDR3 comprises 12 residues. CDR3 in amino acids: CAISWDGYGYTF. The DNA of the CDR3 is TGTGCCATCAGCTGGGACGGCTATGGCTACACCTTC.

The V gene is TRBV9, the J gene TRBJ2-2, with TRBD2 as a possible D gene (6 bases). CDR1 is SGDLS and CDR2 is YYNGEE in the germline V gene. The CDR3 is made up of 15 amino acids. V was shortened by 0 bases and J by 4 bases, with 10 bases between the two germline ends. The CDR3 bases are TGTGCCAGCAGCGTAGACGTCGGGGGCACCGGGGAGCTGTTTTTT. This sequence encodes CASSVDVGGTGELFF.

The chain recombines TRBV28 with TRBJ1-2; tentative D call: TRBD1 (5 bases). The germline CDR1 and CDR2 sequences are MDHEN and SYDVKM. This CDR3 spans 16 amino acids. V lost 11 bases and J lost 7, with 29 bases in between. CDR3 amino acids: CALGSIGRGADGGYTF. The CDR3 region has the DNA TGTGCCCTAGGGAGCATAGGGAGGGGAGCTGACGGTGGCTACACCTTC.

The chain is built from TRBV2 and TRBJ1-6; D remains unclear. The V gene's germline CDR1 is SNHLY and CDR2 FYNNEI. The V end was cut by 1 base, the J end by 7 bases, with 17 bases between. The CDR3 runs to 17 residues. CDR3 loop: CASSEVVSGMRNSPLHF. The DNA for the CDR3 is TGTGCCAGCAGTGAAGTCGTCTCGGGGATGAGAAATTCACCCCTCCACTTT.